Following are 26 T cell receptor beta chains from one sample sequenced in a study of identical twins. TCRdb re-called the 5' RACE reads through MiXCR, storing one row per CDR3 protein. The sample records approximately 680,000 distinct CDR3 sequences, roughly 6.6% being singletons. Another study also made use of these data, one on yellow fever vaccine responses in identical twins.

Sequencing was carried out using PBMCs. The source of these receptors is a woman under 30 in good health.

In its sample, this clonotype was seen many times. The chain joins TRBV9 to TRBJ2-2; 10 bases map to TRBD2. The germline V gene encodes CDR1 SGDLS and CDR2 YYNGEE. The V segment lost 4 bases and the J segment 7 bases; nucleotides outside the gene matches: 7. This CDR3 region has 15 residues. The CDR3 region is CASSPSGSSGGELFF. CDR3 bases: TGTGCCAGCAGCCCTAGCGGGAGTAGCGGCGGGGAGCTGTTTTTT. Complete variable domain (other parts from reference TRBV9 and TRBJ2-2): DSGVTQTPKHLITATGQRVTLRCSPRSGDLSVYWYQQSLDQGLQFLIQYYNGEERAKGNILERFSAQQFPDLHSELNLSSLELGDSALYFCASSPSGSSGGELFFGEGSRLTVL.

This clonotype was recorded a few times. This chain uses TRBV29-1 with TRBJ1-5, with 9 bases lining up with TRBD1. V was pared by 6 bases and J by 6 bases, with 12 bases of the junction left unmatched. In germline, CDR1 is SQVTM, CDR2 ANQGSEA. There are 15 residues in the CDR3. Written as DNA, the CDR3 is TGCAGCGTGCAACCCGGGACAGGGATGGGTCAGCCCCAGCATTTT. This codes for CSVQPGTGMGQPQHF.

The rearrangement uses TRBV20-1 and TRBJ2-3, with D perhaps TRBD2 (6 bases). This CDR3 has 15 amino acids. The germline V gene encodes CDR1 DFQATT and CDR2 SNEGSKA (reference sequence). V lost 5 bases and J lost 1, with 16 bases in between. CDR3 sequence reads: CSAVDPGVGTDTQYF. In nucleotides, the CDR3 is TGCAGTGCTGTAGATCCGGGAGTGGGCACAGATACGCAGTATTTT.

The table lists this clonotype with a few counts. The rearrangement uses TRBV10-1 and TRBJ2-4; D is possibly TRBD1 or TRBD2 (5 bases each). The CDR3 sequence is 14 residues long. Germline CDR1 reads WNHNN; CDR2 reads SYGVQD (reference sequence). The V end was cut by 2 bases, the J end by 6 bases, with 11 bases between. CDR3 amino acids: CASSETGAGNIQYF. CDR3 sequence (DNA): TGCGCCAGCAGTGAGACAGGCGCGGGAAACATTCAGTACTTC.

This clonotype was observed a few times. The V gene is TRBV6-1, the J gene TRBJ2-2; D could derive from TRBD1 or TRBD2 (5 bases each). Germline-derived CDR1 and CDR2 are MNHNS and SASEGT. V was clipped by 6 bases and J by 0 bases, with 11 bases between them. The CDR3 totals 15 residues. The CDR3 sequence: CASRALGANTGELFF. In nucleotides, the CDR3 is TGTGCCAGCAGAGCACTAGGGGCGAACACCGGGGAGCTGTTTTTT.

The table lists this clonotype with a few counts. V gene TRBV7-8 combines with J gene TRBJ2-3; 10 bases are shared with TRBD2. CDR1 SGHVS and CDR2 FQNEAQ come from the germline V gene. V lost 1 base, J lost 0 bases, and 4 bases stayed unmatched. The CDR3 runs to 17 residues. CDR3 sequence (DNA): TGTGCCAGCAGCTTAGGTCGGACTAGCGGTAGCACAGATACGCAGTATTTT. It encodes CASSLGRTSGSTDTQYF.

This clonotype was seen a handful of times. The rearrangement uses TRBV2 and TRBJ2-7, with TRBD1 as a possible D gene (6 bases). The CDR3 extends over 14 amino acids. The germline V and J ends were trimmed by 1 base and 6 bases, with 13 bases remaining between them. In germline, CDR1 is SNHLY, CDR2 FYNNEI. The CDR3, as DNA: TGTGCCAGCAGTGAAGGGGGGCCGACCTCCGAGCAGTACTTC. Its translation: CASSEGGPTSEQYF.

In its sample, this clonotype was seen a few times. Germline is not matched at one junction end, which may reflect a read error. The chain carries TRBV10-2 and TRBJ2-2; 10 bases align to TRBD2. Germline loops: CDR1 WSHSY, CDR2 SAAADI. The CDR3 consists of 14 residues. The CDR3 DNA follows: TGCGCCAGCCGAGCGGGGGGGAACACCGGGGAGCTGCTTTTT. This gives the protein CASRAGGNTGELLF.

This clonotype was observed a few times. CDR3 amino acids: CSARDSGIIRTEAFF. CDR3 DNA: TGCAGTGCTAGAGATTCAGGGATAATAAGGACTGAAGCTTTCTTT. The chain employs TRBV20-1 and TRBJ1-1; possibly TRBD1 for D (5 bases). From germline, CDR1 is DFQATT and CDR2 SNEGSKA (reference sequence). Trimming shortened V by 0 bases and J by 5 bases, and 16 bases separated the two germline ends. The CDR3 is 15 residues long.

The chain links TRBV5-4 to TRBJ2-2; possibly TRBD1 for D (5 bases). V was pared by 4 bases and J by 0 bases, with 13 bases between. This CDR3 spans 16 amino acids. In germline, CDR1 is SGHNT, CDR2 YYREEE (reference sequence). The CDR3 region has the DNA TGTGCCAGCAGCGACGCTCTAGGGGCGAACACCGGGGAGCTGTTTTTT. This gives the protein CASSDALGANTGELFF.

This clonotype has at least ten counts. The chain links TRBV10-3 to TRBJ1-6, with 10 bases identical to TRBD1. This CDR3 comprises 16 residues. V was clipped by 6 bases and J by 8 bases; unmatched bases: 10. Germline-derived CDR1 and CDR2 are ENHRY and SYGVKD. CDR3 sequence reads: CAISHGTGVADSPLHF. The CDR3 region has the DNA TGTGCCATCAGCCATGGGACAGGGGTGGCGGATTCACCCCTCCACTTT.

Only a few counts were recorded for this clonotype. The chain recombines TRBV7-9 with TRBJ2-1; D gene ambiguous. The length of the CDR3 is 15 residues. Trimming shortened V by 7 bases and J by 2 bases, and 15 bases separated the two germline ends. Germline-derived CDR1 and CDR2 are SEHNR and FQNEAQ (reference sequence). CDR3 amino acids: CASTPQLAAYNEQFF. DNA for the CDR3: TGTGCCAGCACCCCGCAGCTGGCGGCCTACAATGAGCAGTTCTTC.

This clonotype has only a few counts. This rearrangement joins TRBV18 to TRBJ2-3, with D possibly matching TRBD2 (6 bases). Per the germline V gene, CDR1 is KGHSH and CDR2 is LQKENI. This CDR3 region has 17 residues. V dropped 0 bases and J dropped 2 bases, with 15 bases sitting between them. In DNA form, the CDR3 reads TGTGCCAGCTCACCACCAGCTAGCGTGACTCCCACAGATACGCAGTATTTT. Translation: CASSPPASVTPTDTQYF.

The chain carries TRBV6-7 and TRBJ2-7; the D gene is possibly TRBD2 (6 bases). TRBV6-7 is an open reading frame whose function is uncertain. Trimming cost V 0 bases and J 1 base, with 19 bases left between them. The CDR3 covers 18 residues. The chain's CDR3 is CASSYSRPTTGGSYEQYV. In DNA, the CDR3 is TGTGCCAGCAGTTACTCGAGGCCCACAACCGGGGGATCCTACGAGCAGTACGTC.

CDR3 in amino acids: CAISTGTDNSPLHF. The CDR3 nucleotides read TGTGCCATATCGACCGGGACGGATAATTCACCCCTCCACTTT. This chain connects TRBV12-3 or TRBV12-4 to TRBJ1-6; perhaps TRBD1 as D (5 bases). The CDR3 runs 14 residues. The germline V and J ends were trimmed by 10 bases and 5 bases, with 15 bases remaining between them.

This clonotype was observed many times. This chain connects TRBV4-1 to TRBJ1-4, with 9 bases that match TRBD1. Germline V CDR1 and CDR2: MGHRA, YSYEKL. The CDR3 extends over 17 amino acids. With 4 bases clipped from V and 1 base from J, the junction kept 7 bases outside the gene matches. This CDR3 reads CASSRTTGGRTNEKLFF. In nucleotides, the CDR3 is TGCGCCAGCAGCCGTACGACAGGGGGGCGAACTAATGAAAAACTGTTTTTT.

The rearrangement joins TRBV7-9 to TRBJ2-1; TRBD2 aligns across 9 bases. In germline, CDR1 is SEHNR, CDR2 FQNEAQ (reference sequence). After removal of 2 bases from V and 6 bases from J, the junction contained 8 bases not matched to a gene. This CDR3 is built from 16 residues. CDR3 residues: CASSLRGGREINEQFF. In DNA form, the CDR3 reads TGTGCCAGCAGCTTAAGAGGCGGGAGGGAAATCAATGAGCAGTTCTTC.

This sequence joins TRBV12-3 or TRBV12-4 and TRBJ1-6, with unresolved D. The CDR3 consists of 14 residues. V gave up 7 bases and J gave up 5 bases, with 12 bases separating them. DNA of the CDR3: TGTGCCAGCACTCTGGGAAGTGATAATTCACCCCTCCACTTT. This codes for CASTLGSDNSPLHF.

This clonotype was observed a few times. The V call is TRBV3-1, the J call TRBJ2-1; TRBD2 matches at 7 bases. CDR3 length: 15 residues. Germline V lookup: CDR1 LGHDT, CDR2 YNNKEL (reference sequence). V lost 2 bases to trimming and J lost 3 bases; unmatched junction nucleotides: 4. The CDR3 DNA reads as TGTGCCAGCAGCCAAAGCGGGACTGGCTACAATGAGCAGTTCTTC. As protein: CASSQSGTGYNEQFF.

This clonotype was recorded many times. The rearrangement joins TRBV29-1 to TRBJ1-3; D gene ambiguous. The V end was cut by 2 bases, the J end by 0 bases, with 8 bases between. Per germline, CDR1 SQVTM and CDR2 ANQGSEA. The CDR3 extends over 14 amino acids. DNA for the CDR3: TGCAGCGTTGAATCGCCAAGCTCTGGAAACACCATATATTTT. This codes for CSVESPSSGNTIYF.

The chain recombines TRBV5-1 with TRBJ2-3, with D perhaps assigned TRBD1 or TRBD2 (5 bases each). The CDR3 covers 15 residues. V lost 4 bases and J 0 bases, leaving 12 bases between the germline ends. Germline V gives CDR1 SGHRS, CDR2 YFSETQ. In nucleotides, the CDR3 is TGCGCCAGCAGCAGCCGGGACGAGAGCACAGATACGCAGTATTTT. Amino acid sequence: CASSSRDESTDTQYF. The full variable domain, with the rest looked up from reference TRBV5-1 and TRBJ2-3, is KAGVTQTPRYLIKTRGQQVTLSCSPISGHRSVSWYQQTPGQGLQFLFEYFSETQRNKGNFPGRFSGRQFSNSRSEMNVSTLELGDSALYLCASSSRDESTDTQYFGPGTRLTVL.

The sample holds a few counts of this clonotype. The gene calls are TRBV6-1 and TRBJ2-5; 9 positions match TRBD1. V lost 6 bases to trimming and J lost 5 bases; unmatched junction nucleotides: 10. From germline, CDR1 is MNHNS and CDR2 SASEGT. The CDR3 consists of 15 residues. CDR3 coding DNA: TGTGCCAGCAGCAAACAGGGGGCGAGGTTCGAGACCCAGTACTTC. This encodes CASSKQGARFETQYF.

Here the CDR3 DNA reads TGCAGCGTTGTCCCCTATCTGGATCGATATGGCTACACCTTC. It codes for CSVVPYLDRYGYTF. J is TRBJ1-2 and V is TRBV29-1; D is undetermined. V was clipped by 4 bases and J by 5 bases, with 17 bases between them. The length of the CDR3 is 14 residues. Germline CDR1 is SQVTM and CDR2 is ANQGSEA. Full variable domain (outside the CDR3, taken from reference TRBV29-1 and TRBJ1-2): SAVISQKPSRDICQRGTSLTIQCQVDSQVTMMFWYRQQPGQSLTLIATANQGSEATYESGFVIDKFPISRPNLTFSTLTVSNMSPEDSSIYLCSVVPYLDRYGYTFGSGTRLTVV.

The chain combines TRBV20-1 with TRBJ1-2; no reliable D call. Germline lookup yields CDR1 DFQATT and CDR2 SNEGSKA (reference sequence). This CDR3 has 13 residues. The V end lost 5 bases, the J end lost 8 bases, and 18 bases lay between the germline ends. CDR3 nucleotides: TGCAGTGCTCTGGGCAGCTGGTTGGGCGGCTACACCTTC. Translating it yields CSALGSWLGGYTF.

The chain couples TRBV6-5 to TRBJ1-1; D is unclear. CDR1 is MNHEY and CDR2 is SVGAGI in the germline V gene. The CDR3 spans 14 residues. The V end lost 7 bases, the J end lost 1 base, and 13 bases lay between the germline ends. CDR3: CASTYSEGNTEAFF. The CDR3 coding sequence is TGTGCCAGCACTTATAGCGAGGGGAACACTGAAGCTTTCTTT.

Only a few counts were recorded for this clonotype. The chain combines TRBV12-3 or TRBV12-4 with TRBJ1-1; D remains ambiguous. This CDR3 comprises 11 residues. V was shortened by 5 bases and J by 6 bases, with 7 bases between the two germline ends. The chain's CDR3 is CASSTWAEAFF. CDR3 sequence (DNA): TGTGCCAGCAGTACGTGGGCTGAAGCTTTCTTT.